The rows below give T cell receptor beta chains drawn from one sample of a study of T cell responses to AZD1222 COVID-19 vaccine. The method was immunoSEQ multiplex PCR; TCRdb's version includes in-frame clones alone and lacks a portion of them. Counted here are about 150,000 clones, 80% to 95% occurring once; the ten biggest clones make up approximately 6.8%. This material consisted of peripheral blood, taken 28 days after the second AZD1222 dose. These receptors were obtained from an adult who received the AZD1222 COVID-19 vaccine. Both conserved end residues are part of each CDR3. Each record gives: D gene, clone size, V gene, J gene, CDR3 protein, CDR3 DNA. D genes are given only for firm matches. The size entry is marked missing in some rows and otherwise reads once, few, many or a size class.

TRBD1,-,TRBV5-5,TRBJ2-7,CASSRGGRDTYEQYF,TGTGCCAGCAGCCGAGGGGGCAGGGATACCTACGAGCAGTACTTC
-,-,TRBV25-1,TRBJ1-6,CASSPKRRDNNSPLHF,TGTGCCAGCAGTCCAAAGAGGCGGGATAATAATTCACCCCTCCACTTT
-,-,TRBV7-9,TRBJ2-1,CASSASGTRGTFEQFF,TGTGCCAGCAGCGCCTCCGGGACTCGAGGCACGTTTGAGCAGTTCTTC
TRBD1,few,TRBV4-1,TRBJ2-7,CASSQGDRVHEQYF,TGCGCCAGCAGCCAAGGGGACAGGGTCCACGAGCAGTACTTC
-,-,TRBV5-4,TRBJ1-2,CASSPEVVGGYTF,TGTGCCAGCAGCCCGGAGGTGGTCGGTGGCTACACCTTC
-,few,TRBV5-1,TRBJ1-3,CASSGGNTASGNTIYF,TGCGCCAGCAGCGGAGGGAACACCGCCTCTGGAAACACCATATATTTT
-,once,TRBV6-6,TRBJ2-2,CASSYSIPTVTGELFF,TGTGCCAGCAGTTACTCGATTCCGACCGTTACCGGGGAGCTGTTTTTT
-,-,TRBV29-1,TRBJ2-5,CSVVGGGTDGTQYF,TGCAGCGTCGTAGGAGGGGGGACCGACGGGACCCAGTACTTC
-,-,TRBV27,TRBJ2-2,CASSLSILVEVGELFF,TGTGCCAGCAGTTTATCGATTCTCGTCGAGGTCGGGGAGCTGTTTTTT
-,-,TRBV18,TRBJ1-6,CASSPGQPYNSPLHF,TGTGCCAGCTCACCCGGACAGCCCTATAATTCACCCCTCCACTTT
-,once,TRBV9,TRBJ2-5,CASSVGGVETQYF,TGTGCCAGCAGCGTAGGCGGGGTAGAGACCCAGTACTTC
-,once,TRBV30,TRBJ2-1,CAWIPPGGDEQFF,TGTGCCTGGATCCCCCCGGGGGGCGATGAGCAGTTCTTC
-,-,TRBV24-1,TRBJ1-2,CATSDYTGYGYTF,TGTGCCACCAGTGACTACACTGGCTATGGCTACACCTTC
-,-,TRBV5-4,TRBJ1-2,CATRPSNYGYTF,TGTGCCACCCGACCCTCTAACTATGGCTACACCTTC
-,-,TRBV7-9,TRBJ1-3,CASSLGDSGNTIYF,TGTGCCAGCAGCTTGGGGGACTCTGGAAACACCATATATTTT
-,-,TRBV7-3,TRBJ2-7,CASSPDTSYEQYF,TGTGCCAGCAGCCCGGACACCTCCTACGAGCAGTACTTC
-,once,TRBV30,TRBJ2-2,CACTYTGELFF,TGTGCCTGTACATACACCGGGGAGCTGTTTTTT
-,-,TRBV5-6,TRBJ2-3,CASSLGGGTDTQYF,TGTGCCAGCAGCTTGGGAGGGGGCACAGATACGCAGTATTTT
-,-,TRBV7-2,TRBJ2-5,CASSLAGGGEGETQYF,TGTGCCAGCAGCTTAGCGGGTGGAGGGGAAGGGGAGACCCAGTACTTC
TRBD1,-,TRBV15,TRBJ1-5,CATSSDRGRNQPQHF,TGTGCCACCAGCAGCGACAGGGGGCGGAATCAGCCCCAGCATTTT
-,-,TRBV9,TRBJ2-2,CASSPQGGRDTGELFF,TGTGCCAGCAGCCCCCAGGGGGGTAGGGACACCGGGGAGCTGTTTTTT
-,-,TRBV6-5,TRBJ1-1,CASSYSIDSNTEAFF,TGTGCCAGCAGTTACTCGATCGATTCGAACACTGAAGCTTTCTTT
-,-,TRBV28,TRBJ1-5,CASSATWALNQPQHF,TGTGCCAGCAGTGCGACGTGGGCCTTGAATCAGCCCCAGCATTTT
TRBD1,-,TRBV18,TRBJ2-2,CASSPRGTGQTNTGELFF,TGTGCCAGCTCACCCCGAGGGACAGGCCAGACGAACACCGGGGAGCTGTTTTTT
-,-,TRBV9,TRBJ1-3,CASSVAGDNTIYF,TGTGCCAGCAGCGTTGCAGGGGACAACACCATATATTTT
TRBD1,-,TRBV7-2,TRBJ1-2,CASSLRRGTVNYGYTF,TGTGCCAGCAGCTTAAGGAGGGGGACAGTGAACTATGGCTACACCTTC
-,-,TRBV28,TRBJ1-5,CAGGVNSNQPQHF,TGTGCCGGCGGGGTTAATAGCAATCAGCCCCAGCATTTT
-,-,TRBV7-9,TRBJ1-2,CASSFGPRVNGGYTF,TGTGCCAGCAGCTTTGGGCCCCGGGTAAATGGTGGCTACACCTTC
-,-,TRBV6-1,TRBJ1-5,CASSEGPDQPQHF,TGTGCCAGCAGTGAGGGGCCCGATCAGCCCCAGCATTTT